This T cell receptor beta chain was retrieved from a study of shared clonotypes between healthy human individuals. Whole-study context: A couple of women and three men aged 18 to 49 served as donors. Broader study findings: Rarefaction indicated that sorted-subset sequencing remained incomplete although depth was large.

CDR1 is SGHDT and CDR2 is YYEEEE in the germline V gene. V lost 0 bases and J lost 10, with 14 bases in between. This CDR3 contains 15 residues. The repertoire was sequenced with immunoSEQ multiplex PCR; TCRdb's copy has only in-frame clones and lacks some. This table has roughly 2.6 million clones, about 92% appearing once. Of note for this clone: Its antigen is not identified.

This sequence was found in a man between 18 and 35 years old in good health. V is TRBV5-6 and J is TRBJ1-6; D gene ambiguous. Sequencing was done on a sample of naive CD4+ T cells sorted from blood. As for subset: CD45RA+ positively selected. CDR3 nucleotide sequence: TGTGCCAGCAGCTTGGGGGGAATCCGGGGATCACCCCTCCACTTT. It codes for CASSLGGIRGSPLHF.